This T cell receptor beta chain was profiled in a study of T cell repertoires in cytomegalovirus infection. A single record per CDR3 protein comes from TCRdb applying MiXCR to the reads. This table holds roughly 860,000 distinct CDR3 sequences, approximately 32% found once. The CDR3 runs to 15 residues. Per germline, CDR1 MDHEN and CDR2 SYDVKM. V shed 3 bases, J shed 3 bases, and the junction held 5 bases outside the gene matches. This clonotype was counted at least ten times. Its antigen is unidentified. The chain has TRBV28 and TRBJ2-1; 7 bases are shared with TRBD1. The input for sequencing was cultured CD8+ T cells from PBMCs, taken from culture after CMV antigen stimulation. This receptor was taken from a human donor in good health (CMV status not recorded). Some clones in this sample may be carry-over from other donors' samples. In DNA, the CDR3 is TGTGCCAGCAGTTTTGCCAGGGGGATCTACAATGAGCAGTTCTTC. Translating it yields CASSFARGIYNEQFF.